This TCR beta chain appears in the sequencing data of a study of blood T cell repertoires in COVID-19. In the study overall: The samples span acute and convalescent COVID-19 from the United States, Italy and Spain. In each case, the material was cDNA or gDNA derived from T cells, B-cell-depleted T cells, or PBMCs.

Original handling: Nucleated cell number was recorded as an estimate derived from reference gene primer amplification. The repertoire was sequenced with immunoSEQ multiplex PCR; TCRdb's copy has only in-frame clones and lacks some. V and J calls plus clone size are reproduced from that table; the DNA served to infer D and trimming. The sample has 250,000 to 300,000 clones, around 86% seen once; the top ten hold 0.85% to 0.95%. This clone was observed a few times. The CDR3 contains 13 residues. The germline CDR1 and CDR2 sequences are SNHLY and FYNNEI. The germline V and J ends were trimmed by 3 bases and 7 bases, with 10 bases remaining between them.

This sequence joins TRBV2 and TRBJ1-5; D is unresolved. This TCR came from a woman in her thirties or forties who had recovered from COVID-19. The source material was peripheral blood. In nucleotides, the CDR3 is TGTGCCAGCAGTGACGCGGGAAAGCAGCCCCAGCATTTT. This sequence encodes CASSDAGKQPQHF.